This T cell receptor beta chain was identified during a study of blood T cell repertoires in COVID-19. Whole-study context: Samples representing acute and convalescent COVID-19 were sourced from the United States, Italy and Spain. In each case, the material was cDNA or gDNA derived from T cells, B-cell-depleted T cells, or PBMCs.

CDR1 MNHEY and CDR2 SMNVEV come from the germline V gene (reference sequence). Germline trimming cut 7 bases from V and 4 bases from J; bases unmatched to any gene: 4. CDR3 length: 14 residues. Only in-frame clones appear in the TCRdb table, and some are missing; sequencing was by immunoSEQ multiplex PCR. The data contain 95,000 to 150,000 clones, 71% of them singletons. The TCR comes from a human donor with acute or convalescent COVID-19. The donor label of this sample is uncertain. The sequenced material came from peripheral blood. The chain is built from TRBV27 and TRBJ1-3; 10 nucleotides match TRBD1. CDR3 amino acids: CASKGTGAGNTIYF. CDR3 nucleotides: TGTGCCAGCAAGGGGACAGGGGCCGGAAACACCATATATTTT.